A selection of T cell receptor beta chains follows, all from one sample in a study of blood T cell repertoires in COVID-19. Method: immunoSEQ multiplex PCR; TCRdb's copy keeps in-frame clones and lacks some. The table shows 150,000 to 200,000 clones, with around 85% occurring only once. The sample comprised peripheral blood. Source of these receptors: a man in his sixties with acute or convalescent COVID-19. The CDR3 runs from the conserved cysteine through the conserved F or W. Fields, in order: clone size, V gene, CDR3 length, J gene, D gene, CDR3 protein, CDR3 DNA. D genes are given only for firm matches. For some rows the clone size is stated as once, few or many, or as a class when expanded; others skip it.

-	TRBV10-2	11	TRBJ1-3	-	CASSPGNTIYF	TGCGCCAGCAGTCCGGGAAACACCATATATTTT
-	TRBV20-1	15	TRBJ2-2	TRBD2	CSASTLSGKTGELFF	TGCAGTGCTAGTACCCTTAGCGGGAAAACCGGGGAGCTGTTTTTT
-	TRBV27	14	TRBJ1-4	TRBD1	CASSPTGGREKLFF	TGTGCCAGCAGTCCTACAGGGGGCAGAGAAAAACTGTTTTTT
-	TRBV5-1	15	TRBJ2-7	TRBD2	CASSLPLAGTYEQYF	TGCGCCAGCAGCCTGCCTCTAGCGGGTACCTACGAGCAGTACTTC
-	TRBV27	17	TRBJ1-2	TRBD1	CASRPRGQGSSGYGYTF	TGTGCCAGCAGACCAAGGGGACAGGGGTCCTCTGGGTATGGCTACACCTTC
-	TRBV5-1	15	TRBJ1-2	-	CASSLEAGVGYGYTF	TGCGCCAGCAGCTTGGAGGCGGGGGTCGGCTATGGCTACACCTTC
-	TRBV9	15	TRBJ1-4	-	CASSVGQGTNEKLFF	TGTGCCAGCAGCGTAGGGCAGGGAACTAATGAAAAACTGTTTTTT
-	TRBV27	14	TRBJ1-2	TRBD1	CASSTKTGGDGYTF	TGTGCCAGCAGTACGAAGACAGGGGGCGATGGCTACACCTTC
-	TRBV11-3	13	TRBJ2-1	-	CASSPGQHNEQFF	TGTGCCAGCAGCCCTGGACAGCACAATGAGCAGTTCTTC
-	TRBV6-1	15	TRBJ1-4	-	CASSEAGRGYEKLFF	TGTGCCAGCAGTGAAGCGGGCAGGGGATATGAAAAACTGTTTTTT
-	TRBV7-6	13	TRBJ1-5	TRBD1	CASSTGVGQPQHF	TGTGCCAGCAGCACAGGGGTAGGTCAGCCCCAGCATTTT
-	TRBV9	16	TRBJ1-6	-	CASSVGSGNTNSPLHF	TGTGCCAGCAGCGTAGGGAGCGGGAATACGAATTCACCCCTCCACTTT
once	TRBV30	13	TRBJ1-1	-	CAWSVRRSAEAFF	TGTGCCTGGAGTGTACGGAGAAGCGCTGAAGCTTTCTTT
-	TRBV27	15	TRBJ2-1	TRBD2	CASSSGGLADNEQFF	TGTGCCAGCAGTTCGGGGGGACTAGCTGACAATGAGCAGTTCTTC
-	TRBV6-5	14	TRBJ1-2	-	CASSSGLRYYGYTF	TGTGCCAGCAGCTCAGGGCTGAGGTACTATGGCTACACCTTC
-	TRBV3-1/TRBV3-2	11	TRBJ2-7	TRBD2	CASSQAGTKDF	TGTGCCAGCAGCCAGGCCGGGACTAAGGACTTC
once	TRBV2	13	TRBJ1-2	TRBD1	CASSGTGGHGYTF	TGTGCCAGCAGTGGGACAGGGGGGCATGGCTACACCTTC
-	TRBV18	18	TRBJ2-7	TRBD1	CASSPFNTPGQGRNEQYF	TGTGCCAGCTCACCGTTCAATACGCCGGGACAGGGGAGAAACGAGCAGTACTTC
-	TRBV11-3	14	TRBJ2-3	-	CASSFGGLTDTQYF	TGTGCCAGCAGCTTCGGGGGTCTCACAGATACGCAGTATTTT
-	TRBV10-1	14	TRBJ2-7	TRBD2	CASSDPGTRSEQYF	TGCGCCAGCAGTGATCCCGGGACTAGGAGCGAGCAGTACTTC
-	TRBV7-3	14	TRBJ2-3	-	CASSLMRAADTQYF	TGTGCCAGCAGCTTAATGAGGGCGGCAGATACGCAGTATTTT
few	TRBV12-2	16	TRBJ2-2	-	CASRWQRAANTGELFF	TGTGCAAGTCGCTGGCAGAGGGCCGCGAACACCGGGGAGCTGTTTTTT
-	TRBV10-3	15	TRBJ1-5	TRBD1	CAIKQGASSNQPQHF	TGTGCCATTAAACAGGGGGCGTCAAGCAATCAGCCCCAGCATTTT
once	TRBV6-1	14	TRBJ1-2	-	CASSEAIRGYGYTF	TGTGCCAGCAGTGAAGCTATCCGGGGCTATGGCTACACCTTC
-	TRBV27	12	TRBJ1-5	-	CASSSPSGAQHF	TGTGCCAGCAGTTCCCCCTCGGGGGCCCAGCATTTT
-	TRBV28	13	TRBJ2-2	-	CATQGYNTGELFF	TGTGCCACCCAGGGGTACAACACCGGGGAGCTGTTTTTT
-	TRBV18	16	TRBJ2-1	TRBD2	CASSPPAGGSLAEQFF	TGTGCCAGCTCACCACCGGCTGGCGGGAGCCTCGCCGAGCAGTTCTTC
-	TRBV7-9	15	TRBJ2-5	TRBD2	CASRPREGWGETQYF	TGTGCCAGCAGGCCGAGGGAGGGGTGGGGGGAGACCCAGTACTTC
-	TRBV19	13	TRBJ1-1	-	CASSASMNTEAFF	TGTGCCAGTAGTGCCTCTATGAACACTGAAGCTTTCTTT
-	TRBV30	18	TRBJ1-2	TRBD1	CAWRYRNAGTGPNYGYTF	TGTGCCTGGAGATATAGAAATGCCGGGACAGGGCCCAACTATGGCTACACCTTC
-	TRBV28	12	TRBJ2-1	-	CASSLFGDEQFF	TGTGCCAGCAGTTTATTCGGGGATGAGCAGTTCTTC
-	TRBV5-1	16	TRBJ2-7	TRBD1	CASSSLTGTAYYEQYF	TGCGCCAGCAGCTCACTAACCGGGACAGCTTACTACGAGCAGTACTTC
-	TRBV6-6	15	TRBJ2-7	-	CASRSTGSNSYEQYF	TGTGCCAGCAGATCCACAGGGAGTAACTCCTACGAGCAGTACTTC
-	TRBV28	15	TRBJ2-7	TRBD1	CASSLSDRGTYEQYF	TGTGCCAGCAGTTTATCCGACAGGGGAACCTACGAGCAGTACTTC
-	TRBV24-1	14	TRBJ1-2	-	CATSDPSVGHGYTF	TGTGCCACCAGTGATCCCTCGGTAGGACACGGCTACACCTTC
-	TRBV19	15	TRBJ1-2	TRBD1	CASSTQGTGYPLYTF	TGTGCCAGTAGTACCCAAGGGACAGGATACCCACTCTACACCTTC
many	TRBV6-6	15	TRBJ1-5	TRBD1	CASTDPGGNNQPQHF	TGTGCCAGCACCGATCCAGGGGGTAACAATCAGCCCCAGCATTTT
-	TRBV28	16	TRBJ1-1	TRBD1	CASSFPPQGAGTEAFF	TGTGCCAGCAGTTTCCCCCCGCAGGGGGCAGGCACTGAAGCTTTCTTT
-	TRBV2	14	TRBJ2-5	TRBD2	CASRGGSGKETQYF	TGTGCCAGCCGCGGTGGTAGCGGGAAGGAGACCCAGTACTTC
-	TRBV9	16	TRBJ2-1	TRBD2	CASSTVSGRAGNEQFF	TGTGCCAGCAGCACCGTTAGCGGGAGGGCCGGCAATGAGCAGTTCTTC
-	TRBV10-3	14	TRBJ1-1	TRBD1	CAISEVDRGTEAFF	TGTGCCATCAGTGAGGTGGACAGGGGGACTGAAGCTTTCTTT
-	TRBV28	16	TRBJ2-1	-	CASIIGGASVYNEQFF	TGTGCCAGCATCATAGGTGGGGCTAGCGTCTACAATGAGCAGTTCTTC
few	TRBV28	15	TRBJ1-2	TRBD1	CASSPTGGFDYGYTF	TGTGCCAGCAGTCCGACAGGGGGCTTTGACTATGGCTACACCTTC
-	TRBV27	12	TRBJ2-7	TRBD2	CASSSLGLEQYF	TGTGCCAGCAGCTCACTGGGACTAGAGCAGTACTTC